The rows below give T cell receptor beta chains drawn from one sample of a study of blood T cell repertoires in COVID-19. Produced via immunoSEQ multiplex PCR; TCRdb's table is partial and in-frame only. This table holds 84,000 or so clones, roughly four fifths found once. The sequencing sample was made of peripheral blood. The source of these receptors is a human donor in a cohort sampled during active COVID-19. CDR3s include the opening cysteine and the closing phenylalanine or tryptophan. The D gene is left open where the match is weak. Only part of the rows carry a size: once, few, many, or a class if the clone is expanded.

V gene	CDR3 length	J gene	clone size	D gene	CDR3 DNA	CDR3 protein
TRBV7-2	16	TRBJ2-7	few	TRBD1	TGTGCCAGCAGCCTCCGGGGGGGGACAGGGGTTAACGAGCAGTACTTC	CASSLRGGTGVNEQYF
TRBV6-2/TRBV6-3	16	TRBJ2-3	-	-	TGTGCCAGCAGTTACTCGTTCTGGCCCGAGGCAGATACGCAGTATTTT	CASSYSFWPEADTQYF
TRBV19	15	TRBJ2-5	-	-	TGTGCCAGTAGTATAGCCCCCAGGGCGCCAGAGACCCAGTACTTC	CASSIAPRAPETQYF
TRBV7-3	13	TRBJ2-1	-	-	TGTGCCAGCAGCCCGACAGTCCAAAATGAGCAGTTCTTC	CASSPTVQNEQFF
TRBV19	13	TRBJ1-6	-	TRBD1	TGTGCCAGCGATGACAGGGGTAATTCACCCCTCCACTTT	CASDDRGNSPLHF
TRBV5-1	15	TRBJ2-2	-	-	TGCGCCAGCAGCTTGAGGACAGCGAACACCGGGGAGCTGTTTTTT	CASSLRTANTGELFF
TRBV7-3	17	TRBJ2-2	-	TRBD2	TGTGCCAGCAGCCCCGGACTAGCGGGGCCCAACACCGGGGAGCTGTTTTTT	CASSPGLAGPNTGELFF
TRBV7-3	14	TRBJ2-5	-	TRBD2	TGTGCCAGCAGCTATAGCGGGGGGGAAGAGACCCAGTACTTC	CASSYSGGEETQYF
TRBV6-1	14	TRBJ1-6	-	-	TGTGCCAGCAGTGAAGCCGCGGTAAATTCACCCCTCCACTTT	CASSEAAVNSPLHF
TRBV5-1	14	TRBJ2-5	-	-	TGCGCCAGCAGCTTGGTGACACTTCAAGAGACCCAGTACTTC	CASSLVTLQETQYF
TRBV3-1/TRBV3-2	15	TRBJ2-3	-	TRBD2	TGTGCCAGCAGCCTTAGCGGGGCTAGCACAGATACGCAGTATTTT	CASSLSGASTDTQYF
TRBV5-1	16	TRBJ1-1	-	TRBD1	TGCGCCAGCAGCTTGGGGACAGGGATTGTTAACACTGAAGCTTTCTTT	CASSLGTGIVNTEAFF
TRBV12-3/TRBV12-4	11	TRBJ2-7	-	-	TGTGCCAGCAGAAACTACTACGAGCAGTACTTC	CASRNYYEQYF
TRBV2	13	TRBJ2-5	-	-	TGTGCCAGCGGCAGGACAGCGCAGGAGACCCAGTACTTC	CASGRTAQETQYF
TRBV4-3	15	TRBJ1-1	-	-	TGCGCCAGCAGCCAATGGACAGCCAGCATCACTGAAGCTTTCTTT	CASSQWTASITEAFF
TRBV19	14	TRBJ2-7	-	TRBD1	TGTGCCAGTAGAAAGACAGGGGGCTACTACGAGCAGTACTTC	CASRKTGGYYEQYF
TRBV5-6	15	TRBJ2-7	-	-	TGTGCCACCCCCCTAGGAGGAGACCCGCCCTACGAGCAGTACTTC	CATPLGGDPPYEQYF
TRBV9	14	TRBJ2-7	-	-	TGTGCCAGCAGCCCCGGGACTGAATCCTACGAGCAGTACTTC	CASSPGTESYEQYF
TRBV29-1	13	TRBJ2-7	-	-	TGCAGCGTTGGATGGACAGCTCAAGGTGAGCAGTACTTC	CSVGWTAQGEQYF